This TCR beta chain was documented in a study of CXCR3-negative and CXCR3-positive naive CD8 T cells. This CDR3 region has 12 residues. Germline assignment: CDR1 SQVTM and CDR2 ANQGSEA. As concerns this clonotype: Antigen unknown.

Overall study findings and caveats: Greater hydrophobicity was found in TRB CDR3s of CXCR3-positive naive cells than of CXCR3-negative naive cells.

TRB cDNA was prepared as libraries by UMI-labeled 5' RACE. TCRdb re-called the 5' RACE reads and gives one entry per CDR3 protein, without DNA. The ten top clones account for approximately 0.37%, within a sample of around 110,000 distinct CDR3 sequences. Material for sequencing was naive CXCR3+ CD8+ T cells from blood. The subset: CD45RO-CCR7+CD27+CD95- naive CD8+ T cells expressing CXCR3 (TNR3+). The receptor comes from a human donor in good health. Some clones in this sample may be carry-over from other donors' samples. This chain links TRBV29-1 with TRBJ2-7; TCRdb lists TRBD1, though no DNA is available to test this call. CDR3 sequence reads: CSARTGYYEQYF.